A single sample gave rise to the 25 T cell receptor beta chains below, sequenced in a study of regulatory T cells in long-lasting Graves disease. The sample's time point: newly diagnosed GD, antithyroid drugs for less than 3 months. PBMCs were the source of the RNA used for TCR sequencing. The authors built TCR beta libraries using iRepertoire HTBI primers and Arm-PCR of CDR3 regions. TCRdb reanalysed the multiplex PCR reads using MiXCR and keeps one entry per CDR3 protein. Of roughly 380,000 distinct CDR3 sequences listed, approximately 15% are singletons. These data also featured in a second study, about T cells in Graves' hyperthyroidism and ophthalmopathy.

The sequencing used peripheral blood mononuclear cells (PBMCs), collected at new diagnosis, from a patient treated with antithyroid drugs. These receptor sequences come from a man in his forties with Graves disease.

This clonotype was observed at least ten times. The DNA of the CDR3 is TGTGCCAGCAGTGGAGTTTGGCAGCCCCAGCATTTT. It yields the protein CASSGVWQPQHF. The chain uses TRBV2 and TRBJ1-5, with no clear D. The CDR3 covers 12 residues. V lost 4 bases and J lost 7, with 8 bases in between. Germline CDR1 SNHLY, CDR2 FYNNEI.

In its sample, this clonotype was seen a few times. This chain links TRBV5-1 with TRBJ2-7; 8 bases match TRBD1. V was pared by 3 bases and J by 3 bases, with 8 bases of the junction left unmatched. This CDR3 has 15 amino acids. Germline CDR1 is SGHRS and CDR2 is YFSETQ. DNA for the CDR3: TGCGCCAGCAGCTCGGCCAGGGGGCCCAGCTACGAGCAGTACTTC. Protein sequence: CASSSARGPSYEQYF.

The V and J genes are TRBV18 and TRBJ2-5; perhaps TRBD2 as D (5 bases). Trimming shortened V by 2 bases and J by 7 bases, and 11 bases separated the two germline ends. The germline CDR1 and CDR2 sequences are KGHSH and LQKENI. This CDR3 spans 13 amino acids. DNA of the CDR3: TGTGCCAGCTCACCAGGGGAGAGAAGGACCCAGTACTTC. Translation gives CASSPGERRTQYF.

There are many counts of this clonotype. The CDR3 nucleotides are TGTGCCAGCAGCTTCTATCTAGCGGGGGGCCTCAATTTCACAGATACGCAGTATTTT. The encoded protein is CASSFYLAGGLNFTDTQYF. The J gene is TRBJ2-3, the V gene TRBV7-2; TRBD2 aligns across 11 bases. Germline V gene sequence: CDR1 SGHTA, CDR2 FQGNSA. The ends lost 3 bases at V and 2 bases at J; junction bases unmatched: 13. The CDR3 loop spans 19 amino acids.

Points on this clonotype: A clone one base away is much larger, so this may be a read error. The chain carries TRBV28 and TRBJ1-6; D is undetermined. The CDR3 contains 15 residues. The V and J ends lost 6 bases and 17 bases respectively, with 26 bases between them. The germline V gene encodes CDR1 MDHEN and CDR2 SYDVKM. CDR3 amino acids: CASRRADRAFVPFHF. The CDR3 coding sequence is TGTGCCAGCAGACGAGCCGACCGGGCCTTTGTGCCCTTCCACTTT.

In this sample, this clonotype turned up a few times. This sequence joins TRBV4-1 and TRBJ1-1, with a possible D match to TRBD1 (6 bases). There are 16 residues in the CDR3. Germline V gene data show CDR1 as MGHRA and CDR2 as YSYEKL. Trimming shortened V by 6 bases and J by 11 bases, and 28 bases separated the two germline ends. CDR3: CASRAQGTGSATRAFF. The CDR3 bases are TGCGCCAGCAGGGCCCAGGGGACGGGGTCCGCGACTCGGGCTTTCTTT.

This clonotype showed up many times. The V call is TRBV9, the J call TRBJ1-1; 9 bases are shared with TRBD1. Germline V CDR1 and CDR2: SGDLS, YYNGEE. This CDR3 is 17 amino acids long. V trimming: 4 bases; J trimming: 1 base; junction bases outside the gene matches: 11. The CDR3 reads CASSLGVQGAKNTEAFF. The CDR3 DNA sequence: TGTGCCAGCAGCTTAGGGGTACAGGGGGCTAAGAACACTGAAGCTTTCTTT. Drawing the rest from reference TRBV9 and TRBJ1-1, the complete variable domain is DSGVTQTPKHLITATGQRVTLRCSPRSGDLSVYWYQQSLDQGLQFLIQYYNGEERAKGNILERFSAQQFPDLHSELNLSSLELGDSALYFCASSLGVQGAKNTEAFFGQGTRLTVV.

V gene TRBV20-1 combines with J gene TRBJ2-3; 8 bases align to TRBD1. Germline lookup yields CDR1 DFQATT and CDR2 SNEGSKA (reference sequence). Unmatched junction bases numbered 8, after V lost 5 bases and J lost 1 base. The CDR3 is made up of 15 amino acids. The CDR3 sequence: CSAARTGLGTDTQYF. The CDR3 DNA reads TGCAGTGCTGCCCGGACAGGGTTGGGCACAGATACGCAGTATTTT.

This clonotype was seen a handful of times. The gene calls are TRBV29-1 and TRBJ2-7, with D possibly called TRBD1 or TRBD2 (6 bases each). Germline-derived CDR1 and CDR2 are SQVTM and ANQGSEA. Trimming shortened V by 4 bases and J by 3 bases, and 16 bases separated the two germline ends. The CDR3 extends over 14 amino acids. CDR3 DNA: TGCAGCGTTGGATCCGGGGGCTTCTTCTACGAGCAGTACTTC. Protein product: CSVGSGGFFYEQYF.

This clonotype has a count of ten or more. CDR3 bases: TGCGCCAGCAGCGTCATGAGCTCCTACAATGAGCAGTTCTTC. Translation: CASSVMSSYNEQFF. The gene calls are TRBV5-1 and TRBJ2-1, with D hard to call. The CDR3 spans 14 residues. Between the trimmed V and J ends, which lost 4 bases and 0 bases, there was a span of 8 bases. Germline V gene data show CDR1 as SGHRS and CDR2 as YFSETQ.

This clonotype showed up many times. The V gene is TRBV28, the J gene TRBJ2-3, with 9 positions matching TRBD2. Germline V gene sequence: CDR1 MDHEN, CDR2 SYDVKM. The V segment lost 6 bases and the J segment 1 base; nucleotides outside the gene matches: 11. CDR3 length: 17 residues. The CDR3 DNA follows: TGTGCCAGCAGCATCCGACCGGGACTAGCAGGCACAGATACGCAGTATTTT. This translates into CASSIRPGLAGTDTQYF.

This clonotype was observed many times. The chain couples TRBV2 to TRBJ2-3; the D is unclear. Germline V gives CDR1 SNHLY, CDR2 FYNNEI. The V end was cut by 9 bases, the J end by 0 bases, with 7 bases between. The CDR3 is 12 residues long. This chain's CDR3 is CASTLSTDTQYF. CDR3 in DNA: TGTGCCAGTACCTTAAGCACAGATACGCAGTATTTT.

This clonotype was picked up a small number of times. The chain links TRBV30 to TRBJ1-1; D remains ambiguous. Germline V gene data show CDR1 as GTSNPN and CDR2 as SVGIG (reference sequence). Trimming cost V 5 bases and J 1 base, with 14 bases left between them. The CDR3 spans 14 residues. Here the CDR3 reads CAWLPLKGNTEAFF. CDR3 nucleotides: TGTGCCTGGCTCCCCTTGAAGGGGAACACTGAAGCTTTCTTT.

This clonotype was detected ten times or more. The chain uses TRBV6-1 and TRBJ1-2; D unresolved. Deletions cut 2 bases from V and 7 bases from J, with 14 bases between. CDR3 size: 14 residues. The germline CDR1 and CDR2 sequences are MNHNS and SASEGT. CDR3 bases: TGTGCCAGCAGTGAATCAGGCGGGCGCAGTGGCTACACCTTC. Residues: CASSESGGRSGYTF.

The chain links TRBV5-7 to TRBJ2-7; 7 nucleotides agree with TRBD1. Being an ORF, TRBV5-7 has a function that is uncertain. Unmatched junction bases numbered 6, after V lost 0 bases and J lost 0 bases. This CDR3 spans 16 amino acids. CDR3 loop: CASSLGDSSNSYEQYF. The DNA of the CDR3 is TGTGCCAGCAGCTTGGGGGACAGCTCGAACTCCTACGAGCAGTACTTC.

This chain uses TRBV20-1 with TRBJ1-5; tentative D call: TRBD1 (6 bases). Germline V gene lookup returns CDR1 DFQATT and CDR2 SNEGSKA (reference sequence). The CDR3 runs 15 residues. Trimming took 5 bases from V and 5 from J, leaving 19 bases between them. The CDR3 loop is CSAGIGNPGDQPQHF. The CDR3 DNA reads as TGCAGTGCTGGGATTGGGAACCCAGGGGATCAGCCCCAGCATTTT.

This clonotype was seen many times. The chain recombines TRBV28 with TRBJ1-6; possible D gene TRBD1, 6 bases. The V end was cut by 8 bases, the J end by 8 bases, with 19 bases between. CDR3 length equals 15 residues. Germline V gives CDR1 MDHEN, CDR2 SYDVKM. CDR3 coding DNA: TGTGCCAGCCGAAGCTTGGACAGCAACTATTCACCCCTCCACTTT. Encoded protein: CASRSLDSNYSPLHF.

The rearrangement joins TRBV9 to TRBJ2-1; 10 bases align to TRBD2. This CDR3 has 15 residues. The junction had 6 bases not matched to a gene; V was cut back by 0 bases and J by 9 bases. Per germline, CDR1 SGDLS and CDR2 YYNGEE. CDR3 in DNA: TGTGCCAGCAGCGTAGGAGCGGGGGGGCCAAGTGAGCAGTTCTTC. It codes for CASSVGAGGPSEQFF.

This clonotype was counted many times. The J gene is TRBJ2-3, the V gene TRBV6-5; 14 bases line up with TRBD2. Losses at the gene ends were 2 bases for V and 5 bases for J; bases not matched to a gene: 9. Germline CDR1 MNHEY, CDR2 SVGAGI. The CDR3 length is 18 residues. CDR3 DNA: TGTGCCAGCAGTTACAAGAGGACTAGCGGGGGGAGCGGAGATACGCAGTATTTT. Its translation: CASSYKRTSGGSGDTQYF.

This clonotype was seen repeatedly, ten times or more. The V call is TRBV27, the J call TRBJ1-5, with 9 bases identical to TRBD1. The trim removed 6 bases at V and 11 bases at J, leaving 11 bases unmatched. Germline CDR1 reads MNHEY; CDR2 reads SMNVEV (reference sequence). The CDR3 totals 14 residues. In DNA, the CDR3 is TGTGCCAGCAGACCGATATCCCGGGACAGGGCCCAGCATTTT. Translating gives CASRPISRDRAQHF.

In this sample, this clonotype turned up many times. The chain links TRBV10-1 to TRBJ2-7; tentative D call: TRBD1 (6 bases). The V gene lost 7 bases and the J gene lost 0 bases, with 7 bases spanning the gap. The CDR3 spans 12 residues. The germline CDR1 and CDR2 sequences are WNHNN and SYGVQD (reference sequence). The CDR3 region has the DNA TGCGCCAGCATCAGGGGCTCCTACGAGCAGTACTTC. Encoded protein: CASIRGSYEQYF.

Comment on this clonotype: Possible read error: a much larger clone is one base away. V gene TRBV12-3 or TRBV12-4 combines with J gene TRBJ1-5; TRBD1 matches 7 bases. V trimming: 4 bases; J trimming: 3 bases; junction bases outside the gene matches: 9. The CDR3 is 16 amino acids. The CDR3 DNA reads TGTGCCAGCAGTTACCATAGAGACAGGGTCAATCAGCCCCAGCATTTT. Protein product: CASSYHRDRVNQPQHF.

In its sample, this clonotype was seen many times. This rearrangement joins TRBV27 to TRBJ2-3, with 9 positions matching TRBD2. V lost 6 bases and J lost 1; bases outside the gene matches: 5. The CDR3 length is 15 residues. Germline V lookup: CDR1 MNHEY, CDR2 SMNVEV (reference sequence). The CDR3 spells CASRGVAGGTDTQYF. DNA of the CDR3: TGTGCCAGCAGAGGAGTAGCGGGGGGCACAGATACGCAGTATTTT.

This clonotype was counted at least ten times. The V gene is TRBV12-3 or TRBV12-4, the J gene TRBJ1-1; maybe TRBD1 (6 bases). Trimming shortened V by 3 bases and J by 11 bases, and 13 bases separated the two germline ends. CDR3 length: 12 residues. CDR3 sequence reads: CASSFRGQRAFF. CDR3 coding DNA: TGTGCCAGCAGTTTCAGGGGACAAAGGGCTTTCTTT.

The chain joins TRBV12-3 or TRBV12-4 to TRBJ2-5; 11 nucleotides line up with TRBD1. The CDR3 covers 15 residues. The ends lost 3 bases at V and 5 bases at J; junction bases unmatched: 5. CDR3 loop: CASSFRTGGVETQYF. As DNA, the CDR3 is TGTGCCAGCAGTTTTCGGACAGGGGGCGTTGAGACCCAGTACTTC.